Presented here are 21 T cell receptor beta chains from one specimen sequenced in a study of T cell clones after liver transplantation. The repertoire was sequenced with immunoSEQ multiplex PCR; TCRdb's copy has only in-frame clones and lacks some. The profile shows roughly 62,000 clones, around three quarters of them singletons. The input for sequencing was CD4+ T cells from blood, taken at the approximately 15-month timepoint. Receptors originate from a human patient who received a liver transplant. Some T cells may be provided by the graft donor.

This chain uses TRBV7-9 with TRBJ1-2, with 8 bases aligning to TRBD1. With 6 bases clipped from V and 2 bases from J, the junction kept 5 bases outside the gene matches. The CDR3 covers 14 residues. Germline loops: CDR1 SEHNR, CDR2 FQNEAQ (reference sequence). CDR3 bases: TGTGCCAGCAGACCAGGGGGCTTAAACTATGGCTACACCTTC. It codes for CASRPGGLNYGYTF.

The genes are TRBV28 and TRBJ1-1, with TRBD1 as a possible D gene (5 bases). The CDR3 loop spans 14 amino acids. The germline V gene encodes CDR1 MDHEN and CDR2 SYDVKM. The ends were cut back, 5 bases at V and 5 bases at J, with 15 bases in the middle. DNA of the CDR3: TGTGCCAGCAGTCCCCCCGGGGGAATTACTGAAGCTTTCTTT. Its protein product is CASSPPGGITEAFF.

This chain joins TRBV29-1 and TRBJ1-4; D not certain. Germline CDR1 and CDR2: SQVTM and ANQGSEA. The CDR3 is 13 residues long. Trimming stripped 1 base from V and 5 bases from J, with 8 bases between. CDR3 DNA sequence: TGCAGCGTTGAAGGATGGGCCAATGAAAAACTGTTTTTT. Amino acid sequence: CSVEGWANEKLFF.

This clone has only a few counts. The chain has TRBV7-2 and TRBJ1-6; 9 bases are a match to TRBD1. J lost 7 bases, V lost 4 bases, and 2 bases had no gene match. The CDR3 covers 14 residues. Germline CDR1 is SGHTA and CDR2 is FQGNSA. The CDR3 loop is CASSSGQGNSPLHF. The CDR3 bases are TGTGCCAGCAGCTCCGGACAGGGGAATTCACCCCTCCACTTT. Combining the CDR3 with reference TRBV7-2 and TRBJ1-6 gives the whole variable domain GAGVSQSPSNKVTEKGKDVELRCDPISGHTALYWYRQSLGQGLEFLIYFQGNSAPDKSGLPSDRFSAERTGGSVSTLTIQRTQQEDSAVYLCASSSGQGNSPLHFGNGTRLTVT.

CDR3 in amino acids: CASSQGTGTGGETQYF. The CDR3 nucleotides are TGCGCCAGCAGCCAAGGAACCGGGACAGGTGGCGAGACCCAGTACTTC. This chain connects TRBV4-3 to TRBJ2-5; 8 bases match TRBD1. V shed 1 base and J 5 bases; nucleotides not matched to a gene: 9. Looked up from germline, CDR1 is LGHNA and CDR2 is YSLEER. The CDR3 totals 16 residues.

The chain combines TRBV11-3 with TRBJ2-1; D is perhaps TRBD1 (5 bases). CDR1 is SGHNT, CDR2 YENEEA, per germline. There are 16 residues in the CDR3. V lost 5 bases and J 0 bases, leaving 14 bases between the germline ends. In DNA form, the CDR3 reads TGTGCCAGCAGCGGAATTGGGGCGAGCTCCTACAATGAGCAGTTCTTC. Protein sequence: CASSGIGASSYNEQFF. The entire variable domain, with the rest obtained from reference TRBV11-3 and TRBJ2-1, is as follows: EAGVVQSPRYKIIEKKQPVAFWCNPISGHNTLYWYLQNLGQGPELLIRYENEEAVDDSQLPKDRFSAERLKGVDSTLKIQPAELGDSAVYLCASSGIGASSYNEQFFGPGTRLTVL.

A few counts support this clone. V and J are TRBV14 and TRBJ1-2; D gene unclear. The CDR3 spans 14 residues. CDR1 SGHDN and CDR2 FVKESK come from the germline V gene. The ends were cut back, 2 bases at V and 4 bases at J, with 11 bases in the middle. The CDR3 DNA reads as TGTGCCAGCAGCCAAAGGGCAGGAGGCTATGGCTACACCTTC. Translation: CASSQRAGGYGYTF.

The chain recombines TRBV6-5 with TRBJ2-1; D may match TRBD1 or TRBD2 (5 bases each). This CDR3 comprises 14 residues. In germline, CDR1 is MNHEY, CDR2 SVGAGI. The V end was cut by 7 bases, the J end by 4 bases, with 14 bases between. In DNA, the CDR3 is TGTGCCAGCAAGTCAGGGACGGAATACAATGAGCAGTTCTTC. This codes for CASKSGTEYNEQFF.

The V gene is TRBV5-6, the J gene TRBJ1-2, with TRBD1 identical over 9 bases. There are 17 residues in the CDR3. The germline V gene has CDR1 SGHDT and CDR2 YYEEEE. V lost 4 bases, J lost 5 bases, and 15 bases stayed unmatched. Here the CDR3 reads CASSRRDRDLMRYGYTF. Written as DNA, the CDR3 is TGTGCCAGCAGCCGCCGGGACAGGGATTTAATGAGGTATGGCTACACCTTC.

This clone was detected only once. With only one base between it and a far larger clone, this is likely a read error. The same CDR3 can be traced to other DNA sequences in this sample. CDR3 sequence: CASSYRGAGSPLHF. CDR3 bases: TGTGCCAGCAGTTATCGGGGTGCGGGTTCACCCCTCCACTTT. The rearrangement uses TRBV6-5 and TRBJ1-6; D remains ambiguous. Germline loops: CDR1 MNHEY, CDR2 SVGAGI. Between the trimmed V and J ends, which lost 3 bases and 9 bases, there was a span of 12 bases. The CDR3 sequence is 14 residues long.

The rearrangement uses TRBV5-1 and TRBJ1-5; the D is unclear. This CDR3 spans 17 amino acids. Germline V CDR1 and CDR2: SGHRS, YFSETQ. Trimming took off 0 bases at V and 2 bases at J, with 15 bases between the two ends. CDR3 in amino acids: CASSLEPIGLGNQPQHF. The CDR3 DNA follows: TGCGCCAGCAGCTTGGAACCGATAGGGTTGGGCAATCAGCCCCAGCATTTT. Based on the CDR3 plus reference TRBV5-1 and TRBJ1-5, the full variable domain is KAGVTQTPRYLIKTRGQQVTLSCSPISGHRSVSWYQQTPGQGLQFLFEYFSETQRNKGNFPGRFSGRQFSNSRSEMNVSTLELGDSALYLCASSLEPIGLGNQPQHFGDGTRLSIL.

V is TRBV7-8 and J is TRBJ2-2, with a possible D match to TRBD2 (5 bases). The CDR3 spans 16 residues. Germline V CDR1 and CDR2: SGHVS, FQNEAQ. Trimming pared 2 bases from V and 2 bases from J, leaving 12 bases between. CDR3 sequence reads: CASSLRRSSNTGELFF. The CDR3 coding sequence is TGTGCCAGCAGCTTAAGGAGGAGCTCAAACACCGGGGAGCTGTTTTTT. Complete variable domain (other parts from reference TRBV7-8 and TRBJ2-2): GAGVSQSPRYKVAKRGQDVALRCDPISGHVSLFWYQQALGQGPEFLTYFQNEAQLDKSGLPSDRFFAERPEGSVSTLKIQRTQQEDSAVYLCASSLRRSSNTGELFFGEGSRLTVL.

V gene TRBV9 combines with J gene TRBJ1-1; 8 bases line up with TRBD1. Losses at the gene ends were 7 bases for V and 4 bases for J; bases not matched to a gene: 9. CDR1 and CDR2 from the germline V gene are SGDLS and YYNGEE. This CDR3 contains 14 residues. The CDR3 spells CASDPATGATEAFF. The DNA for the CDR3 is TGTGCCAGCGACCCTGCGACAGGGGCCACTGAAGCTTTCTTT. Drawing the rest from reference TRBV9 and TRBJ1-1, the complete variable domain is DSGVTQTPKHLITATGQRVTLRCSPRSGDLSVYWYQQSLDQGLQFLIQYYNGEERAKGNILERFSAQQFPDLHSELNLSSLELGDSALYFCASDPATGATEAFFGQGTRLTVV.

This clone was seen a single time. Other DNA sequences in this specimen translate into the identical CDR3. The chain uses TRBV6-6 and TRBJ1-2; TRBD1 matches at 7 bases. After removal of 6 bases from V and 2 bases from J, the junction contained 3 bases not matched to a gene. Germline V CDR1 and CDR2: MNHNY, SVGAGI (reference sequence). The CDR3 runs to 13 residues. The CDR3 DNA follows: TGTGCCAGCAGGAGGGACAGAAACTATGGCTACACCTTC. It yields the protein CASRRDRNYGYTF.

The chain employs TRBV6-1 and TRBJ1-2; TRBD1 is a possible D gene (6 bases). Germline V gene sequence: CDR1 MNHNS, CDR2 SASEGT. V was clipped by 1 base and J by 2 bases, with 11 bases between them. The CDR3 spans 15 residues. In DNA form, the CDR3 reads TGTGCCAGCAGTGAAGTCTATCAGGGGAACTATGGCTACACCTTC. Translation: CASSEVYQGNYGYTF.

The chain has TRBV7-2 and TRBJ1-3, with a tentative D call TRBD1 (5 bases). The germline CDR1 and CDR2 sequences are SGHTA and FQGNSA. CDR3 length equals 14 residues. The V end was cut by 1 base, the J end by 3 bases, with 7 bases between. This chain's CDR3 is CASSLDTGGNTIYF. The CDR3 nucleotides are TGTGCCAGCAGCTTAGACACAGGTGGAAACACCATATATTTT.

The CDR3 loop is CASSSTGEVRNTIYF. The CDR3 DNA follows: TGTGCCAGCAGCTCAACCGGGGAGGTTAGAAACACCATATATTTT. The J gene is TRBJ1-3, the V gene TRBV5-5; D is uncertain. CDR3 size: 15 residues. The V end lost 3 bases, the J end lost 5 bases, and 15 bases lay between the germline ends. Germline V gene lookup returns CDR1 SGHKS and CDR2 YYEKEE (reference sequence). The full variable domain, its missing parts supplied by reference TRBV5-5 and TRBJ1-3, is DAGVTQSPTHLIKTRGQQVTLRCSPISGHKSVSWYQQVLGQGPQFIFQYYEKEERGRGNFPDRFSARQFPNYSSELNVNALLLGDSALYLCASSSTGEVRNTIYFGEGSWLTVV.

The chain recombines TRBV19 with TRBJ2-4, with 7 bases matching TRBD2. V gave up 5 bases and J gave up 10 bases; unmatched junction bases: 11. The germline V gene has CDR1 LNHDA and CDR2 SQIVND (reference sequence). The CDR3 has 14 amino acids. The CDR3 DNA follows: TGTGCCAGTAGTCCGAGCGGGACCCCTGGGATTCAGTACTTC. Translation gives CASSPSGTPGIQYF. The whole variable domain, filled in from reference TRBV19 and TRBJ2-4, reads DGGITQSPKYLFRKEGQNVTLSCEQNLNHDAMYWYRQDPGQGLRLIYYSQIVNDFQKGDIAEGYSVSREKKESFPLTVTSAQKNPTAFYLCASSPSGTPGIQYFGAGTRLSVL.

The J gene is TRBJ1-2, the V gene TRBV28, with 7 bases identical to TRBD1. The CDR3 spans 13 residues. The germline gives CDR1 MDHEN, CDR2 SYDVKM. The junction had 3 bases not matched to a gene; V was cut back by 6 bases and J by 2 bases. The CDR3 here is CASRIQGNYGYTF. The CDR3 DNA sequence: TGTGCCAGCAGGATACAGGGGAACTATGGCTACACCTTC.

The rearrangement joins TRBV14 to TRBJ2-5, with TRBD1 as a possible D gene (6 bases). Trimming cost V 4 bases and J 8 bases, with 20 bases left between them. The germline CDR1 and CDR2 sequences are SGHDN and FVKESK. The CDR3 sequence is 15 residues long. DNA of the CDR3: TGTGCCAGCAGCCCGACTCCGGGACATTCAGAAACCCAGTACTTC. Its protein is CASSPTPGHSETQYF. Combining the CDR3 with reference TRBV14 and TRBJ2-5 gives the whole variable domain EAGVTQFPSHSVIEKGQTVTLRCDPISGHDNLYWYRRVMGKEIKFLLHFVKESKQDESGMPNNRFLAERTGGTYSTLKVQPAELEDSGVYFCASSPTPGHSETQYFGPGTRLLVL.

V and J are TRBV25-1 and TRBJ1-4; D perhaps matches TRBD1 (5 bases). Trimming took 8 bases from V and 5 from J, leaving 21 bases between them. The CDR3 loop spans 16 amino acids. Germline V gene lookup returns CDR1 MGHDK and CDR2 SYGVNS. The CDR3 region is CASGAFPGGKNEKLFF. DNA of the CDR3: TGTGCCAGCGGAGCCTTCCCTGGGGGGAAAAATGAAAAACTGTTTTTT.